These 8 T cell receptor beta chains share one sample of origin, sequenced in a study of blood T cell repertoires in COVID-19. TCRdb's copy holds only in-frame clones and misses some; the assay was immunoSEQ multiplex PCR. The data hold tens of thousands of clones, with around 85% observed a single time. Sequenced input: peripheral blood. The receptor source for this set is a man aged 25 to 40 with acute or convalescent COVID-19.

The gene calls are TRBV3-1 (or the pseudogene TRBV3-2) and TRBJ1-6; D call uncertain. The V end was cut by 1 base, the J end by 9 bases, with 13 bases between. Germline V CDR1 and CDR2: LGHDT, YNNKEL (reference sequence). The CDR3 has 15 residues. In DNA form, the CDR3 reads TGTGCCAGCAGCCAAGGACTCGTAAGACGTTCACCCCTCCACTTT. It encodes CASSQGLVRRSPLHF.

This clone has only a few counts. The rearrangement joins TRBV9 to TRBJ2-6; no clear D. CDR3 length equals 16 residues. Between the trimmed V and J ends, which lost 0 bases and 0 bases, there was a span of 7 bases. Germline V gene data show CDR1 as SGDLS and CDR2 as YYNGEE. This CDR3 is CASSVDTHSGANVLTF. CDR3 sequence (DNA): TGTGCCAGCAGCGTAGACACGCACTCTGGGGCCAACGTCCTGACTTTC.

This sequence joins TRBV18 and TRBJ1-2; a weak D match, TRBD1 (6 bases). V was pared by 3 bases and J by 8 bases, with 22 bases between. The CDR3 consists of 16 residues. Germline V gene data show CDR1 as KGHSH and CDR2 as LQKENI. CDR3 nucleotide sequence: TGTGCCAGCTCACCCCCTTACAGGGATTGTGTTATGGGCTACACCTTC. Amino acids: CASSPPYRDCVMGYTF.

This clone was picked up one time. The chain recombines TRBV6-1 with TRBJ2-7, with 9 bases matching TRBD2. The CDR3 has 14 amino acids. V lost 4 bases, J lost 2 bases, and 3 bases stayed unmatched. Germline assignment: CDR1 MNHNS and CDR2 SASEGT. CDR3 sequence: CASSGAGGPYEQYF. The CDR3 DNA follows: TGTGCCAGCAGTGGAGCGGGAGGACCCTACGAGCAGTACTTC.

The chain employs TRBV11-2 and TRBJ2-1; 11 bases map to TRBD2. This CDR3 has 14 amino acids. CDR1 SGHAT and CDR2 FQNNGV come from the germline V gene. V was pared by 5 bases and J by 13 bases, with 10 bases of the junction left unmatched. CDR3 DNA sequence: TGTGCCAGCAGCCCGACCGGGACTAGCGGAAATCAGTTCTTC. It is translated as CASSPTGTSGNQFF.

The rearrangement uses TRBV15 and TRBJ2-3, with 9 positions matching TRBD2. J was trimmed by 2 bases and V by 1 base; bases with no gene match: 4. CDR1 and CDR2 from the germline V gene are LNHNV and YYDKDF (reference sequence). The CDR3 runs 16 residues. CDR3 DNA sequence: TGTGCCACCAGCAGAGGGCCTAGCGGGGACACAGATACGCAGTATTTT. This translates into CATSRGPSGDTDTQYF.

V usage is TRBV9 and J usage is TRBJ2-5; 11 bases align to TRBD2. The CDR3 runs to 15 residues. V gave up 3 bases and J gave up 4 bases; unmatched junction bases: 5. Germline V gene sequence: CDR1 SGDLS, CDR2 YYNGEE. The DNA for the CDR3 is TGTGCCAGCAGCGGTACTAGCGGGAGCTTAGAGACCCAGTACTTC. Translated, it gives CASSGTSGSLETQYF.

As DNA, the CDR3 is TGTGCCAGCAACCCACAACAGGGAGGGAAAAACATTCAGTACTTC. This encodes CASNPQQGGKNIQYF. This chain joins TRBV28 and TRBJ2-4; TRBD2 might be the D (7 bases). Germline V CDR1 and CDR2: MDHEN, SYDVKM. This CDR3 contains 15 residues. The ends were cut back, 7 bases at V and 4 bases at J, with 17 bases in the middle.